The T cell receptor (beta chain) under discussion was sequenced for a study of cytomegalovirus exposure and HLA in healthy donors. In the case of this clone: What it binds is not known.

Profiling relied on immunoSEQ multiplex PCR, and the TCRdb table lists in-frame clones only, not all of them. Here the sample spans 300,000 to 350,000 clones, 88% being singletons. V dropped 6 bases and J dropped 3 bases, with 14 bases sitting between them. This CDR3 has 14 amino acids. Germline V gene data show CDR1 as LGHNA and CDR2 as YNFKEQ. General study findings and limits: Most sequenced TCRs were rare (though some public TCRs occurred in many donors). The listing of 150 to 200 TCR beta chains classed them as cytomegalovirus-associated.

The clonotype comes from a man aged 25 to 40 in good health and CMV-seronegative. The source material was PBMCs. The genes are TRBV4-2 and TRBJ1-1; D perhaps matches TRBD1 (6 bases). CDR3 DNA: TGTGCCAGCAGGGAACAGGGCAAATACACTGAAGCTTTCTTT. Its protein product is CASREQGKYTEAFF.